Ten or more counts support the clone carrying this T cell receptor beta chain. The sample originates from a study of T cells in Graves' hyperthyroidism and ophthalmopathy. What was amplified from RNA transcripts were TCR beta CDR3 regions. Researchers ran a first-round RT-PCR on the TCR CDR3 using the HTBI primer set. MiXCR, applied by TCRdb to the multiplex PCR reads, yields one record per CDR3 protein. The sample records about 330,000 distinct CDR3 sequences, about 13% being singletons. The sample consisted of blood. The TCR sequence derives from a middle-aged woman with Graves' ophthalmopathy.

The CDR3 reads CASRDGFDYEQYF. The CDR3 DNA is TGTGCCAGCAGGGACGGTTTCGACTACGAGCAGTACTTC. The chain recombines TRBV2 with TRBJ2-7; no firm D call. Germline CDR1 is SNHLY and CDR2 is FYNNEI. The V end was cut by 6 bases, the J end by 3 bases, with 12 bases between. This CDR3 is 13 amino acids long.